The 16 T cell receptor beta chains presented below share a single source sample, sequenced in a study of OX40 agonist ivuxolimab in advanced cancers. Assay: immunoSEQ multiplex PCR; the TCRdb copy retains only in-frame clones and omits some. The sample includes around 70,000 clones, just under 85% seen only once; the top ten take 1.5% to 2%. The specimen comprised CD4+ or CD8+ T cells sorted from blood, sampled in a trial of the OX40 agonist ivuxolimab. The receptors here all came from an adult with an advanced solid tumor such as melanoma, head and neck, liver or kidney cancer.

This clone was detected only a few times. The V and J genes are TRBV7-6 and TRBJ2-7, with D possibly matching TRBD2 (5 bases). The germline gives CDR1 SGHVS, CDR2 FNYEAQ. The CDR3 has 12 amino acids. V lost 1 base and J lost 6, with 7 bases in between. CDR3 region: CASSLVEGEQYF. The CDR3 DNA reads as TGTGCCAGCAGCTTAGTCGAGGGCGAGCAGTACTTC.

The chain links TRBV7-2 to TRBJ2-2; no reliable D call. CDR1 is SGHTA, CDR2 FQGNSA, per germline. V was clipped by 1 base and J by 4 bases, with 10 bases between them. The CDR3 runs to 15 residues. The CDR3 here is CASSLVAGTTGELFF. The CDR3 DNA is TGTGCCAGCAGCTTAGTGGCAGGAACCACCGGGGAGCTGTTTTTT. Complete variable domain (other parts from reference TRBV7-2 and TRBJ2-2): GAGVSQSPSNKVTEKGKDVELRCDPISGHTALYWYRQSLGQGLEFLIYFQGNSAPDKSGLPSDRFSAERTGGSVSTLTIQRTQQEDSAVYLCASSLVAGTTGELFFGEGSRLTVL.

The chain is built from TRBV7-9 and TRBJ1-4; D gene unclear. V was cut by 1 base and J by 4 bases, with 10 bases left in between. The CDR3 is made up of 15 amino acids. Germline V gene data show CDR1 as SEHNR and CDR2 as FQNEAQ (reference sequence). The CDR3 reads CASSLGDGINEKLFF. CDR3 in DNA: TGTGCCAGCAGCTTAGGTGACGGAATTAATGAAAAACTGTTTTTT.

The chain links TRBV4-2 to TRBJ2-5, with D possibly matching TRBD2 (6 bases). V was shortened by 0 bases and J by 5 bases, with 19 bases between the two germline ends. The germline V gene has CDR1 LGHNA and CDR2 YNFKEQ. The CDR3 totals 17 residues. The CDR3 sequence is CASSQDFDQGLKETQYF. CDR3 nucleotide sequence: TGTGCCAGCAGCCAAGATTTCGATCAGGGACTCAAGGAGACCCAGTACTTC.

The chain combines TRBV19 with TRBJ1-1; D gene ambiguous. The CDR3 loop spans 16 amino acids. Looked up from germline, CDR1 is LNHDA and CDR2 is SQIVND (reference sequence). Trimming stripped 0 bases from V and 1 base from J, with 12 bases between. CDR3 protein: CASSIDGRRRNTEAFF. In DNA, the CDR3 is TGTGCCAGTAGTATAGATGGACGGCGGAGGAACACTGAAGCTTTCTTT. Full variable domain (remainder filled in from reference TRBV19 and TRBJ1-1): DGGITQSPKYLFRKEGQNVTLSCEQNLNHDAMYWYRQDPGQGLRLIYYSQIVNDFQKGDIAEGYSVSREKKESFPLTVTSAQKNPTAFYLCASSIDGRRRNTEAFFGQGTRLTVV.

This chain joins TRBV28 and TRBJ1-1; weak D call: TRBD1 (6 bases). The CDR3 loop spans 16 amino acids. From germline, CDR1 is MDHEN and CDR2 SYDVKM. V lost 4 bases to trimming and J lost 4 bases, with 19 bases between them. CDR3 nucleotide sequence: TGTGCCAGCAGTTCTCCTTTCGGAGGGGGAGGCACTGAAGCTTTCTTT. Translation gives CASSSPFGGGGTEAFF.

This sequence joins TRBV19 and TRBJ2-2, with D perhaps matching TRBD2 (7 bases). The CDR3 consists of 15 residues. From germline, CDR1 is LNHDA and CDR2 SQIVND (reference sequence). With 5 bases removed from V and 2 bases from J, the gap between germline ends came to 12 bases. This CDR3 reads CASSHGGRNTGELFF. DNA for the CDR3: TGTGCCAGTAGTCACGGGGGGCGTAACACCGGGGAGCTGTTTTTT.

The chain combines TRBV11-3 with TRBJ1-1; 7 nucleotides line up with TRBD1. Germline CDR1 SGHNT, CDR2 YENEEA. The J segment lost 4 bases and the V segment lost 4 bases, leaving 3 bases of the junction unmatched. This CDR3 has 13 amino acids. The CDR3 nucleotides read TGTGCCAGCAGCTCCAGGGGGAGCACTGAAGCTTTCTTT. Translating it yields CASSSRGSTEAFF.

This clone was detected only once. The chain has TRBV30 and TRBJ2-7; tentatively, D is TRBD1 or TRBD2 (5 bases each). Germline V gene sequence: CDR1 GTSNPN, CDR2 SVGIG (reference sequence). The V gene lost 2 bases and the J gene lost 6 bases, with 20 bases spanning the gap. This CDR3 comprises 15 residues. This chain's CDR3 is CAWSPQGRDLGEQYF. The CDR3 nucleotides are TGTGCCTGGAGTCCTCAGGGAAGGGACCTCGGCGAGCAGTACTTC. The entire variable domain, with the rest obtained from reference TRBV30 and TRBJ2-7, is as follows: SQTIHQWPATLVQPVGSPLSLECTVEGTSNPNLYWYRQAAGRGLQLLFYSVGIGQISSEVPQNLSASRPQDRQFILSSKKLLLSDSGFYLCAWSPQGRDLGEQYFGPGTRLTVT.

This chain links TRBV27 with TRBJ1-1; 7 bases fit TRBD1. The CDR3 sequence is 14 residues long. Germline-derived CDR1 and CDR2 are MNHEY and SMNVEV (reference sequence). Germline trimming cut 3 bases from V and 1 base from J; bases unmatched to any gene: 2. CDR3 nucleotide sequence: TGTGCCAGCAGTTTCAGACAGGGGAACACTGAAGCTTTCTTT. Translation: CASSFRQGNTEAFF.

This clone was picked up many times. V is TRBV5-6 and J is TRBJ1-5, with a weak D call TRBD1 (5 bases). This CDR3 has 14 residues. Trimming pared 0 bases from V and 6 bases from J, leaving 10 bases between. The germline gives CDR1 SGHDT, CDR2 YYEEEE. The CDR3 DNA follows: TGTGCCAGCAGCTTGGCCGGGGACGGTCAGCCCCAGCATTTT. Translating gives CASSLAGDGQPQHF.

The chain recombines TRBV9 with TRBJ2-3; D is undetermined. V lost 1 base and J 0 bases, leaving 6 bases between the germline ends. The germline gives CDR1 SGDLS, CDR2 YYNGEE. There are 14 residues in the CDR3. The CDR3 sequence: CASSVLGSTDTQYF. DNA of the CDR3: TGTGCCAGCAGCGTATTAGGGAGCACAGATACGCAGTATTTT.

The DNA for the CDR3 is TGTGCCTTTCACATGGCAGGGGCCGGGGGCTATGAGCAGTTCTTC. It encodes CAFHMAGAGGYEQFF. The chain carries TRBV30 and TRBJ2-1; D is tentatively TRBD1 or TRBD2 (6 bases each). Germline V lookup: CDR1 GTSNPN, CDR2 SVGIG (reference sequence). This CDR3 contains 15 residues. V gave up 7 bases and J gave up 8 bases, with 24 bases separating them.

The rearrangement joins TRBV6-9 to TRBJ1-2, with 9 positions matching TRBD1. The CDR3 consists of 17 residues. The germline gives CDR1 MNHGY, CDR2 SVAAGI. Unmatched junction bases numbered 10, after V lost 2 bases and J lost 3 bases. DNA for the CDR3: TGTGCCAGCAGTTATAGGACAGGGGCGACAGGGGACTATGGCTACACCTTC. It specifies CASSYRTGATGDYGYTF.

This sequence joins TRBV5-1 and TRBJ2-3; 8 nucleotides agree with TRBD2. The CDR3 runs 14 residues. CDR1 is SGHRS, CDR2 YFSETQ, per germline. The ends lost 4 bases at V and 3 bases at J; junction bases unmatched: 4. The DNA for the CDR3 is TGCGCCAGCAGCCCCCCGGGGGGGACAGATACGCAGTATTTT. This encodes CASSPPGGTDTQYF.

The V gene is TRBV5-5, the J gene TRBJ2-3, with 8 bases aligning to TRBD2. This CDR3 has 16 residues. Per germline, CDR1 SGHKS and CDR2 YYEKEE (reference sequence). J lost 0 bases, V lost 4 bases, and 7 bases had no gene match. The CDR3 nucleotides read TGTGCCAGCAGCCCTTTGGCGGGGGGTAGCACAGATACGCAGTATTTT. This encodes CASSPLAGGSTDTQYF. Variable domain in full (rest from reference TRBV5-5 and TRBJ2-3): DAGVTQSPTHLIKTRGQQVTLRCSPISGHKSVSWYQQVLGQGPQFIFQYYEKEERGRGNFPDRFSARQFPNYSSELNVNALLLGDSALYLCASSPLAGGSTDTQYFGPGTRLTVL.